The 20 T cell receptor beta chains presented below share a single source sample, sequenced in a study of Tregs in tolerant kidney transplant recipients. Assay: immunoSEQ multiplex PCR; the TCRdb copy retains only in-frame clones and omits some. The sample holds 75,000 to 100,000 clones, roughly nine tenths seen once. Sequences were obtained from CD8+ T cells from blood. These receptors originate from a human donor in good health.

The chain couples TRBV5-1 to TRBJ2-7; TRBD2 agrees at 9 bases. Germline CDR1 is SGHRS and CDR2 is YFSETQ. V shed 7 bases and J 1 base; nucleotides not matched to a gene: 3. The CDR3 spans 13 residues. The DNA of the CDR3 is TGCGCCAGCGCGGGGGGGCTTTCCTACGAGCAGTACTTC. This gives the protein CASAGGLSYEQYF.

CDR3 coding DNA: TGCGCCAGCAGCCTTCGACAGGGGGCTCTAGACAATCAGCCCCAGCATTTT. Its protein product is CASSLRQGALDNQPQHF. The rearrangement uses TRBV4-1 and TRBJ1-5; 10 nucleotides agree with TRBD1. The trim removed 4 bases at V and 3 bases at J, leaving 9 bases unmatched. Germline assignment: CDR1 MGHRA and CDR2 YSYEKL. This CDR3 has 17 amino acids.

V and J are TRBV27 and TRBJ2-2; D gene unclear. Trimming left V 6 bases short and J 6 bases short, with 14 bases between. CDR3 length: 14 amino acids. Germline loops: CDR1 MNHEY, CDR2 SMNVEV (reference sequence). The CDR3 loop reads CASRPSLEAGELFF. CDR3 DNA sequence: TGTGCCAGCAGGCCGTCTCTGGAAGCCGGGGAGCTGTTTTTT.

The chain is built from TRBV23-1 and TRBJ2-6; the D is unclear. TRBV23-1 is identified as an open reading frame with a role that is uncertain. Trimming removed 9 bases from V and 0 bases from J, with 12 bases in between. The CDR3 is 15 amino acids. DNA of the CDR3: TGCGCCAGTGTAAACAGTGCCTCTGGGGCCAACGTCCTGACTTTC. This gives the protein CASVNSASGANVLTF.

The chain recombines TRBV27 with TRBJ2-1; 7 nucleotides match TRBD1. CDR3 length: 13 amino acids. The ends lost 5 bases at V and 12 bases at J; junction bases unmatched: 10. Germline-derived CDR1 and CDR2 are MNHEY and SMNVEV (reference sequence). CDR3 residues: CASSPTGAPGQFF. The CDR3 DNA follows: TGTGCCAGCAGTCCAACAGGGGCCCCCGGGCAGTTCTTC.

V is TRBV2 and J is TRBJ2-7; 14 nucleotides align to TRBD2. Germline V lookup: CDR1 SNHLY, CDR2 FYNNEI. J was trimmed by 5 bases and V by 10 bases; bases with no gene match: 10. The CDR3 contains 15 residues. The CDR3 region is CATRGTSGSTHEQYF. DNA of the CDR3: TGTGCCACCAGAGGGACTAGCGGGAGTACCCACGAGCAGTACTTC.

The chain joins TRBV11-3 to TRBJ2-3, with D unclear. The CDR3 sequence is 13 residues long. Trimming removed 2 bases from V and 6 bases from J, with 9 bases in between. In germline, CDR1 is SGHNT, CDR2 YENEEA. Here the CDR3 reads CASSLRFTDTQYF. The CDR3 DNA reads TGTGCCAGCAGCTTAAGGTTTACGGATACGCAGTATTTT. Full variable domain (outside the CDR3, taken from reference TRBV11-3 and TRBJ2-3): EAGVVQSPRYKIIEKKQPVAFWCNPISGHNTLYWYLQNLGQGPELLIRYENEEAVDDSQLPKDRFSAERLKGVDSTLKIQPAELGDSAVYLCASSLRFTDTQYFGPGTRLTVL.

The chain uses TRBV29-1 and TRBJ1-2; 10 nucleotides agree with TRBD1. This CDR3 region has 13 residues. The germline V gene has CDR1 SQVTM and CDR2 ANQGSEA. J gave up 6 bases and V 7 bases, and 8 bases lay outside the gene matches. The CDR3 coding sequence is TGCAGCGGGGGCCGGGACAGGGGCCATGGCTACACCTTC. Translation gives CSGGRDRGHGYTF.

This clone was seen a handful of times. The same CDR3 also results from other DNA sequences found in this sample. This chain joins TRBV6-5 and TRBJ1-1; D remains ambiguous. The V end was cut by 0 bases, the J end by 5 bases, with 7 bases between. Germline CDR1 reads MNHEY; CDR2 reads SVGAGI. The CDR3 runs 13 residues. CDR3 sequence: CASSYSARTEAFF. CDR3 coding DNA: TGTGCCAGCAGTTACTCGGCGAGAACTGAAGCTTTCTTT.

J is TRBJ2-1 and V is TRBV5-1; the D gene is possibly TRBD2 (7 bases). The CDR3 extends over 19 amino acids. CDR1 SGHRS and CDR2 YFSETQ come from the germline V gene. V lost 0 bases and J lost 0, with 19 bases in between. CDR3 sequence (DNA): TGCGCCAGCAGCTTGGCCCAGGGGCGGGGGAATAGCTCCTACAATGAGCAGTTCTTC. It codes for CASSLAQGRGNSSYNEQFF.

The rearrangement links TRBV6-5 to TRBJ2-2, with 12 positions matching TRBD2. Unmatched junction bases numbered 0, after V lost 0 bases and J lost 4 bases. The CDR3 covers 16 residues. From germline, CDR1 is MNHEY and CDR2 SVGAGI. The CDR3, as DNA: TGTGCCAGCAGTTACTCGACTAGCGGGAGCACCGGGGAGCTGTTTTTT. It specifies CASSYSTSGSTGELFF.

V is TRBV13 and J is TRBJ2-7; no clear D gene. This CDR3 comprises 14 residues. Deletions cut 1 base from V and 0 bases from J, with 7 bases between. Per the germline V gene, CDR1 is PRHDT and CDR2 is FYEKMQ (reference sequence). The CDR3 DNA is TGTGCCAGCAGCTTAGTCGCTCTCTCCTACGAGCAGTACTTC. Translated, it gives CASSLVALSYEQYF.

The chain recombines TRBV7-9 with TRBJ1-2, with D possibly matching TRBD1 (6 bases). CDR1 SEHNR and CDR2 FQNEAQ come from the germline V gene (reference sequence). V gave up 7 bases and J gave up 4 bases, with 13 bases separating them. CDR3 length: 13 amino acids. CDR3 nucleotides: TGTGCCAGCACCAACAACAGGGTCTATGGCTACACCTTC. Its translation is CASTNNRVYGYTF.

The chain is built from TRBV18 and TRBJ2-1; D uncertain. V shed 3 bases and J shed 2 bases, with 5 bases lying between them. Germline V gene data show CDR1 as KGHSH and CDR2 as LQKENI. The CDR3 totals 13 residues. The CDR3 spells CASSPDTYNEQFF. CDR3 sequence (DNA): TGTGCCAGCTCACCCGATACCTACAATGAGCAGTTCTTC.

This chain joins TRBV19 and TRBJ2-1; the match to TRBD1 covers 8 bases. The CDR3 is 15 amino acids. Germline CDR1 LNHDA, CDR2 SQIVND (reference sequence). V dropped 5 bases and J dropped 2; count of bases not matched to a gene: 5. For the CDR3, the DNA is TGTGCCAGTAGTCCAAGGACAGGGCCCTACAATGAGCAGTTCTTC. This gives the protein CASSPRTGPYNEQFF.

This chain links TRBV4-2 with TRBJ1-4; the match to TRBD1 covers 7 bases. The CDR3 length is 15 residues. CDR1 is LGHNA, CDR2 YNFKEQ, per germline. V trimming: 2 bases; J trimming: 1 base; junction bases outside the gene matches: 1. The CDR3 protein is CASSQTGETNEKLFF. CDR3 nucleotides: TGTGCCAGCAGCCAAACAGGGGAAACTAATGAAAAACTGTTTTTT.

V gene TRBV6-5 combines with J gene TRBJ1-5, with TRBD1 as a possible D gene (6 bases). The CDR3 sequence is 15 residues long. CDR1 is MNHEY and CDR2 is SVGAGI in the germline V gene. The V and J ends lost 8 bases and 2 bases respectively, with 16 bases between them. The CDR3 coding sequence is TGTGCCAGCCGGGACAACCCCTGGGGCAATCAGCCCCAGCATTTT. This encodes CASRDNPWGNQPQHF.

The rearrangement links TRBV25-1 to TRBJ2-1; D call uncertain. This CDR3 comprises 14 residues. Trimming took 8 bases from V and 8 from J, leaving 19 bases between them. Per germline, CDR1 MGHDK and CDR2 SYGVNS. Here the CDR3 reads CASQTGSMWDEQFF. The CDR3 bases are TGTGCCAGCCAAACCGGCAGTATGTGGGATGAGCAGTTCTTC. Variable domain in full (rest from reference TRBV25-1 and TRBJ2-1): EADIYQTPRYLVIGTGKKITLECSQTMGHDKMYWYQQDPGMELHLIHYSYGVNSTEKGDLSSESTVSRIRTEHFPLTLESARPSHTSQYLCASQTGSMWDEQFFGPGTRLTVL.

This chain uses TRBV6-5 with TRBJ2-7; TRBD1 matches at 10 bases. Germline V gene data show CDR1 as MNHEY and CDR2 as SVGAGI. There are 14 residues in the CDR3. J was trimmed by 4 bases and V by 6 bases; bases with no gene match: 6. This CDR3 is CASRGQGVNYEQYF. Written as DNA, the CDR3 is TGTGCCAGCAGAGGACAGGGGGTTAATTACGAGCAGTACTTC.

This clone has just one count. The rearrangement joins TRBV6-5 to TRBJ2-3; D may be TRBD2 (5 bases). V was trimmed by 0 bases and J by 2 bases, leaving 12 bases between them. This CDR3 is built from 16 residues. Germline assignment: CDR1 MNHEY and CDR2 SVGAGI. CDR3 protein: CASSYSVGEYTDTQYF. CDR3 DNA: TGTGCCAGCAGTTACTCTGTCGGGGAGTACACAGATACGCAGTATTTT.